What follows is one T cell receptor (beta chain) and its context. V was cut by 1 base and J by 2 bases, with 11 bases left in between. Germline lookup yields CDR1 SGHAT and CDR2 FQNNGV. The CDR3 extends over 15 amino acids. The data belong to a study of blood T cell repertoires in COVID-19. Study-wide context: Spain, Italy and the United States supplied samples that represented acute and convalescent COVID-19.

Repertoires were generated with immunoSEQ multiplex PCR, while TCRdb's copy carries only in-frame clones and drops some. The repertoire holds 130,000 or so clones, with 83% as singletons. Cohort placement rested on clinical history that participants reported themselves. Before being deemed recovered, Cohort 3 donors had two negative PCRs, clearance, or symptom resolution. The TCR was taken from a young man who had recovered from COVID-19. The chain links TRBV11-2 to TRBJ2-5, with D possibly TRBD1 on 5 matching bases. Sequencing used PBMCs or T cells enriched from blood (not recorded which). DNA of the CDR3: TGTGCCAGCAGCTTAGGCGGCCGGACACAAGAGACCCAGTACTTC. Its translation: CASSLGGRTQETQYF.